The rows below give T cell receptor beta chains drawn from one sample of a study of T cells in localized non-small cell lung cancer. Only in-frame clones appear in the TCRdb table, and some are missing; sequencing was by immunoSEQ multiplex PCR. The sample records roughly 40,000 clones, around 81% being singletons. The source was peripheral blood mononuclear cells, collected before any cancer treatment. The receptors come from a male donor at least 60 years old with stage II lung adenocarcinoma. CDR3s include the opening cysteine and the closing phenylalanine or tryptophan. The D gene is left open where the match is weak. Size tells how often a clone was seen (once, few, many) or the class of an expanded clone, and some rows leave it out.

>-|-|TRBJ1-1|TRBV5-5
TGTGCCAGCAGTTTCGGACACTTTGGGAGGGACACTGAAGCTTTCTTT
CASSFGHFGRDTEAFF
>-|-|TRBJ1-4|TRBV7-9
TGTGCCAGCGGTTCTAGGGGACCGAATGAAAAACTGTTTTTT
CASGSRGPNEKLFF
>TRBD1|-|TRBJ2-7|TRBV19
TGTGCCAGTAGAAGCACCGGGACAGGGGGTATCTACGAGCAGTACTTC
CASRSTGTGGIYEQYF
>TRBD2|-|TRBJ2-3|TRBV4-1
TGCGCCAGCAGCCCGGAAGGGAGGACTAGTGGAGATACGCAGTATTTT
CASSPEGRTSGDTQYF
>-|-|TRBJ1-1|TRBV27
TGTGCCAGCAGCAAGGGGGGACGAGTCACTGAAGCTTTCTTT
CASSKGGRVTEAFF
>TRBD1|-|TRBJ1-2|TRBV6-5
TGTGCCAGTCGACAGGGGCGGTCGACGGATGGCTACACCTTC
CASRQGRSTDGYTF
>-|once|TRBJ1-1|TRBV7-2
TGTGCCAGCAGCTTCCTACAGGGAGGAGGCACTGAAGCTTTCTTT
CASSFLQGGGTEAFF
>-|-|TRBJ2-7|TRBV11-2
TGTGCCAGCAGCAGGACAGACTCCTACGAGCAGTACTTC
CASSRTDSYEQYF
>TRBD2|-|TRBJ2-7|TRBV9
TGTGCCAGCAGCGTGTTTAGCGGGACCTCCTACGAGCAGTACTTC
CASSVFSGTSYEQYF
>-|-|TRBJ1-2|TRBV28
TGTGCCAGCAGTAGTACGGCTTTAGTAGGCTACACCTTC
CASSSTALVGYTF
>-|-|TRBJ1-2|TRBV5-1
TGCGCCAGCAGCTTGAGTAGAGGGGATCGGGGATATGGCTACACCTTC
CASSLSRGDRGYGYTF
>-|once|TRBJ1-1|TRBV7-9
TGTGCCAGCAACCGGGACGGAGGCCCATCGGCTGAAGCTTTCTTT
CASNRDGGPSAEAFF
>-|-|TRBJ1-3|TRBV6-5
TGTGCCAGCTCCCAGGGCAACTCTGGAAACACCATATATTTT
CASSQGNSGNTIYF